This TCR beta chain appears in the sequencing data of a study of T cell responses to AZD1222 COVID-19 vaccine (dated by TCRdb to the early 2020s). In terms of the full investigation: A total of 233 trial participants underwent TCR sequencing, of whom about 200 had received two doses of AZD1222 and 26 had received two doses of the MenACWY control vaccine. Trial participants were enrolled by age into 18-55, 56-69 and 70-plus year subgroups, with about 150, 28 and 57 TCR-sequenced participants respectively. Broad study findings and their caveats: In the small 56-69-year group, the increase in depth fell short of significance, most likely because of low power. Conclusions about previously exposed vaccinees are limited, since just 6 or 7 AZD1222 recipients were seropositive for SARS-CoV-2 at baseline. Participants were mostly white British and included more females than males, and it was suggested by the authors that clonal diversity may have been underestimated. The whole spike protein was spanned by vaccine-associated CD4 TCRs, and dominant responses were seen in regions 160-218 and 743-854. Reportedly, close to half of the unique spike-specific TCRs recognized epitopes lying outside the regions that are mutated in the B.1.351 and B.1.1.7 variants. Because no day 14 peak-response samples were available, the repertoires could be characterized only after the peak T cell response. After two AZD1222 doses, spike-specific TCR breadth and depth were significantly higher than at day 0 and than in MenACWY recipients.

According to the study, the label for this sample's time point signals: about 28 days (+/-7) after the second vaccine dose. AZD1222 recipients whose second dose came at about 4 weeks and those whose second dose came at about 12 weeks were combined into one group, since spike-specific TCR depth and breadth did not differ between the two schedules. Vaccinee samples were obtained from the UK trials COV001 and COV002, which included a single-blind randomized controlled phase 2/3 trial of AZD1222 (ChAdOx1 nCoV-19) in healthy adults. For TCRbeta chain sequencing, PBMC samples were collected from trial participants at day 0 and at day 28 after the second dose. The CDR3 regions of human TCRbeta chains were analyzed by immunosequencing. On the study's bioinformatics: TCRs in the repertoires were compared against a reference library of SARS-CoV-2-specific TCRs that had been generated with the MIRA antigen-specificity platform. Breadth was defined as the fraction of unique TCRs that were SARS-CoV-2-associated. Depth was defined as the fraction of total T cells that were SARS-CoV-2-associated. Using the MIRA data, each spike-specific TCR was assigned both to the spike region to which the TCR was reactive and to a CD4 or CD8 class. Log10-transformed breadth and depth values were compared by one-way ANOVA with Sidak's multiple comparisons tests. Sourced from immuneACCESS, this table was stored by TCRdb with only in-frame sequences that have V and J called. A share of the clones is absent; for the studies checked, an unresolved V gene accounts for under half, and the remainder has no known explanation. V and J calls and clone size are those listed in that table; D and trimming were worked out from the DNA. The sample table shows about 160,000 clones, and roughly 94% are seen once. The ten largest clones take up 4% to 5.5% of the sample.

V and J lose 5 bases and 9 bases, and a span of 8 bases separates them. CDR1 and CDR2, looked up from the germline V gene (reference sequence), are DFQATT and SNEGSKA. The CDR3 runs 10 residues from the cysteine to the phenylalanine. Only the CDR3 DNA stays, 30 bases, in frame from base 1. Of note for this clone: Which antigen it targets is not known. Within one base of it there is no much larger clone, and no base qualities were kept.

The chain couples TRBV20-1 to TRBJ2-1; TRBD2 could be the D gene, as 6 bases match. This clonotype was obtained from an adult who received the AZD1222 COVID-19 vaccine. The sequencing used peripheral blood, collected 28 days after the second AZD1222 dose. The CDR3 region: CSAGTSEQFF. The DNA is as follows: TGCAGTGCTGGGACTTCTGAGCAGTTCTTC.